A selection of T cell receptor beta chains follows, all from one sample in a study of blood T cell repertoires in COVID-19. Measured with immunoSEQ multiplex PCR; TCRdb has only the in-frame clones, and not every one. In the table there are approximately 390,000 clones, roughly 90% of which are singletons. Sample: PBMCs or T cells enriched from blood (not recorded which). The source is a middle-aged woman with acute COVID-19. CDR3s include the opening cysteine and the closing phenylalanine or tryptophan. A D gene is named only where the DNA matches it firmly. Only part of the rows carry a size: once, few, many, or a class if the clone is expanded.

TRBV9	NA	TRBJ1-2	NA	TGTGCCAGCAGCGTAGCTTTGGGAGTCTATGGCTACACCTTC	CASSVALGVYGYTF
TRBV5-6	NA	TRBJ2-7	NA	TGTGCCAGCAGCTTGGTCCCGGGAAGCTCCTACGAGCAGTACTTC	CASSLVPGSSYEQYF
TRBV24-1	NA	TRBJ2-5	few	TGTGCCACCGGGGGCGACGGGGAGACCCAGTACTTC	CATGGDGETQYF
TRBV9	TRBD1	TRBJ1-2	NA	TGTGCCAGCAGCGCGACAGGGGCCGGCTACACCTTC	CASSATGAGYTF
TRBV6-5	NA	TRBJ2-5	NA	TGTGCCAGCAAAAGGGGCAGCCTGGGAGAGACCCAGTACTTC	CASKRGSLGETQYF
TRBV25-1	NA	TRBJ2-1	NA	TGTGCCAGCAGTGAGCCCTCGGGGAATGAGCAGTTCTTC	CASSEPSGNEQFF
TRBV10-3	NA	TRBJ1-1	NA	TGTGCCATCAGTGAGTCGGCAGGGGCAGGTGACACTGAAGCTTTCTTT	CAISESAGAGDTEAFF
TRBV5-5	NA	TRBJ1-6	once	TGTGCCAGCAATAGAGACAGCCTCTATAATTCACCCCTCCACTTT	CASNRDSLYNSPLHF
TRBV3-1/TRBV3-2	NA	TRBJ2-5	NA	TGTGCCAGCAGCCAAGGCCCTTCACTAGGAGAGACCCAGTACTTC	CASSQGPSLGETQYF
TRBV6-5	NA	TRBJ2-7	NA	TGTGCCAGCAGTTCTTCCGGGGTCTACGAGCAGTACTTC	CASSSSGVYEQYF
TRBV18	TRBD1	TRBJ1-1	few	TGTGCCAGCTCACCACAGGACAGGGCGGGTTCAGCTTTCTTT	CASSPQDRAGSAFF
TRBV7-6	NA	TRBJ2-7	NA	TGTGCCAGCAGCCCCCCATTTACATACGAGCAGTACTTC	CASSPPFTYEQYF
TRBV3-1/TRBV3-2	TRBD1	TRBJ1-2	few	TGTGCCAGCAGCCTGGGACAGGGGATGGGCTACACCTTC	CASSLGQGMGYTF
TRBV12-3/TRBV12-4	NA	TRBJ2-5	once	TGTGCCAGCAGTTTTGGGGGGAGAGAGACCCAGTACTTC	CASSFGGRETQYF
TRBV10-3	NA	TRBJ1-4	once	TGTGCCACCGCGGACAGTAATGAAAAACTGTTTTTT	CATADSNEKLFF
TRBV18	NA	TRBJ1-3	NA	TGTGCCAGCTCACCCAGGGCTCCCTCTGGAAACACCATATATTTT	CASSPRAPSGNTIYF
TRBV27	NA	TRBJ1-6	few	TGTGCCAGCAGTTTATTTCGGACAGACCTACCTTATTCACCCCTCCACTTT	CASSLFRTDLPYSPLHF
TRBV7-8	NA	TRBJ2-4	NA	TGTGCCAGCAGCTATGCATGGGGCCGTAACATTCAGTACTTC	CASSYAWGRNIQYF
TRBV2	TRBD2	TRBJ2-5	NA	TGTGCCAGCAGTGAGGCTAGCGGGGGTCGGGAGACCCAGTACTTC	CASSEASGGRETQYF
TRBV19	NA	TRBJ1-5	NA	TGTGCCAGTAGCTTGAGCAATCAGCCCCAGCATTTT	CASSLSNQPQHF
TRBV3-1/TRBV3-2	TRBD1	TRBJ1-2	NA	TGTGCCAGCAGCCCCCGACAGGGGAGTGCCACAAACTATGGCTACACCTTC	CASSPRQGSATNYGYTF
TRBV30	TRBD1	TRBJ1-2	once	TGTGCCTGGAGTGTGTCGGGGACAGGGTTTTACTATGGCTACACCTTC	CAWSVSGTGFYYGYTF
TRBV2	NA	TRBJ1-4	NA	TGTGCCAGCAGGCGGGGGCGGAATGAAAAACTGTTTTTT	CASRRGRNEKLFF
TRBV3-1/TRBV3-2	TRBD2	TRBJ2-1	NA	TGTGCCAGCAGCCCTCGGGGGGGCCTAGGAGATGAGCAGTTCTTC	CASSPRGGLGDEQFF
TRBV19	TRBD1	TRBJ1-3	few	TGTGCCACGGGGACAGGCAGCTCTGGAAACACCATATATTTT	CATGTGSSGNTIYF
TRBV19	TRBD1	TRBJ2-2	NA	TGTGCCAGTAGCACACAGGGGTACACCGGGGAGCTGTTTTTT	CASSTQGYTGELFF
TRBV2	NA	TRBJ2-7	once	TGTGCCAGCAGTACCAGGGTAGTCCACGAGCAGTACTTC	CASSTRVVHEQYF
TRBV2	NA	TRBJ2-7	few	TGTGCCAGCAGTGTACAGGAAACCTACGAGCAGTACTTC	CASSVQETYEQYF
TRBV11-2	NA	TRBJ1-6	once	TGTGCCAGCAGCTTAGTAGAGAGTTCACCCCTCCACTTT	CASSLVESSPLHF
TRBV7-8	NA	TRBJ2-7	NA	TGTGCCAGCAGCCCCATCGGACAGGGAGGGTCCCACGAGCAGTACTTC	CASSPIGQGGSHEQYF
TRBV7-9	TRBD1	TRBJ2-2	once	TGTGCCAGCAGCTTCAGGGGGACCACCGGGGAGCTGTTTTTT	CASSFRGTTGELFF
TRBV19	NA	TRBJ1-5	NA	TGTGCCAGTAGTATCGGGGGGCAGCCCCAGCATTTT	CASSIGGQPQHF
TRBV3-1/TRBV3-2	TRBD2	TRBJ2-7	NA	TGTGCCAGCAGCCATGGCCAGCGGGGGGCAAACCTCTACGAGCAGTACTTC	CASSHGQRGANLYEQYF
TRBV12-3/TRBV12-4	NA	TRBJ2-7	once	TGTGCCAGCAGTTATGGCGGTTACGAGCAGTACTTC	CASSYGGYEQYF
TRBV19	NA	TRBJ2-5	once	TGTGCCAGTAATGACGGTCAGCGGGAGACCCAGTACTTC	CASNDGQRETQYF
TRBV12-3/TRBV12-4	NA	TRBJ1-2	NA	TGTGCCAGCAGTTACAGGGTCGGCTATGGCTACACCTTC	CASSYRVGYGYTF
TRBV2	NA	TRBJ1-5	once	TGTGCCAGCAGTGAGGGGGCAGTATCAAATCAGCCCCAGCATTTT	CASSEGAVSNQPQHF
TRBV5-1	TRBD2	TRBJ2-7	NA	TGCGCCAGCAGCTCCCGACTAGCGGGGGATCGGGACTACGAGCAGTACTTC	CASSSRLAGDRDYEQYF
TRBV6-5	TRBD1	TRBJ2-3	NA	TGTGCCAGCAGTTACGGACAGGGCACAGATACGCAGTATTTT	CASSYGQGTDTQYF
TRBV10-1	NA	TRBJ1-1	NA	TGCGCCAGCAGCTCCGGGACAATGAACACTGAAGCTTTCTTT	CASSSGTMNTEAFF
TRBV5-1	NA	TRBJ1-1	NA	TGCGCCAGCAGCTTGGCTTCAGGGAACACTGAAGCTTTCTTT	CASSLASGNTEAFF
TRBV4-2	NA	TRBJ2-1	NA	TGTGCCAGCAGCCAGAGGGCTAACCTGGGGTCCTACAATGAGCAGTTCTTC	CASSQRANLGSYNEQFF
TRBV9	NA	TRBJ1-2	NA	TGTGCCAGCAGCTCAACATATGGCTACACCTTC	CASSSTYGYTF
TRBV6-5	TRBD1	TRBJ1-2	NA	TGTGCCAGCAGTCAACGGACAGGCGACTATGGCTACACCTTC	CASSQRTGDYGYTF
TRBV7-9	NA	TRBJ1-2	NA	TGTGCCAGCAGCTTACAGAACTATGGCTACACCTTC	CASSLQNYGYTF
TRBV27	NA	TRBJ2-2	NA	TGTGCCAGCAGTTTATCGGGGGGTTGGGCCGGGGAGCTGTTTTTT	CASSLSGGWAGELFF
TRBV5-5	TRBD1	TRBJ1-1	once	TGTGCCAGCAGCGCGGAGGGGACAGGGAGAAGGACTGAAGCTTTCTTT	CASSAEGTGRRTEAFF
TRBV9	TRBD1	TRBJ1-3	NA	TGTGCCAGCAGCGTGACCGGGACAGACTCTGGAAACACCATATATTTT	CASSVTGTDSGNTIYF
TRBV6-5	NA	TRBJ1-3	NA	TGTGCCAGCAGTTATACAGGGCTCCTCTCTGGAAACACCATATATTTT	CASSYTGLLSGNTIYF
TRBV5-4	NA	TRBJ1-3	once	TGTGCCAGCAGTTTGACAGCTTCTGGAAACACCATATATTTT	CASSLTASGNTIYF
TRBV5-1	NA	TRBJ2-7	NA	TGCGCCAGCAGCCCGGGGAGCAACGAGCAGTACTTC	CASSPGSNEQYF
TRBV6-2/TRBV6-3	NA	TRBJ1-1	NA	TGTGCCAGCAGCGGGAACAGGGCCCTGACAAGCTTACAAGCTTTCTTT	CASSGNRALTSLQAFF
TRBV2	NA	TRBJ1-6	once	TGTGCCAGCATCAGTCGGGGGGTGATTTCACCCCTCCACTTT	CASISRGVISPLHF
TRBV6-6	NA	TRBJ1-1	NA	TGTGCCGGAGGGGGGACTAACATGAACACTGAAGCTTTCTTT	CAGGGTNMNTEAFF
TRBV27	TRBD1	TRBJ2-7	NA	TGTGCCAGCAGTTTCGGGACAGGGGCTTCCTACGAGCAGTACTTC	CASSFGTGASYEQYF
TRBV5-1	TRBD1	TRBJ2-6	few	TGCGCCAGCAGCCCTACAGGGGCTGGGGCCAACGTCCTGACTTTC	CASSPTGAGANVLTF
TRBV5-1	NA	TRBJ2-1	NA	TGCGCCAGCAGCTTACAACCGGGGGGCGGAGACAATGAGCAGTTCTTC	CASSLQPGGGDNEQFF
TRBV5-4	TRBD1	TRBJ1-2	NA	TGTGCCAGCAGCTACGGACAGGGGGAGGATGGCTACACCTTC	CASSYGQGEDGYTF
TRBV14	NA	TRBJ1-1	NA	TGTGCCAGCAGCCGCGTCAGACCTAGCACTGAAGCTTTCTTT	CASSRVRPSTEAFF